Shown below are 17 T cell receptor beta chains from a single sample sequenced in a study of Graves' ophthalmopathy and Graves' hyperthyroidism. Amplified TCR beta CDR3 regions were obtained using RNA transcripts as template. After a first-round RT-PCR with HTBI primers, a second-round multiplex PCR was run. TCRdb analysed the multiplex PCR reads with MiXCR anew, one entry per CDR3 protein. The profile shows 580,000 or so distinct CDR3 sequences, approximately 35% of them singletons. The sample consisted of peripheral blood or thyroid tissue (not recorded which). These receptors were obtained from an adult man with Graves' hyperthyroidism.

In its sample, this clonotype was seen a few times. The chain uses TRBV27 and TRBJ2-7; 8 bases agree with TRBD1. Per germline, CDR1 MNHEY and CDR2 SMNVEV (reference sequence). V was clipped by 2 bases and J by 3 bases; unmatched bases: 6. The CDR3 has 15 amino acids. CDR3 sequence (DNA): TGTGCCAGCAGTTTAGATCAGGGGGCACGCTACGAGCAGTACTTC. It yields the protein CASSLDQGARYEQYF.

The CDR3 DNA reads as TGTGCCAGCAGTCCGATGGGGGGACAGGCAACCTACGAGCAGTACTTC. Protein sequence: CASSPMGGQATYEQYF. The chain combines TRBV2 with TRBJ2-7, with 8 bases matching TRBD1. CDR3 length equals 16 residues. With 5 bases clipped from V and 2 bases from J, the junction kept 11 bases outside the gene matches. Looked up from germline, CDR1 is SNHLY and CDR2 is FYNNEI.

At least ten counts were recorded for this clonotype. The chain employs TRBV2 and TRBJ1-2; D is unclear. V dropped 6 bases and J dropped 1 base, with 21 bases sitting between them. Per the germline V gene, CDR1 is SNHLY and CDR2 is FYNNEI. The CDR3 spans 17 residues. The CDR3 sequence is CASRVKGLGADNYGYTF. The DNA for the CDR3 is TGTGCCAGCAGAGTAAAGGGTCTGGGAGCAGATAACTATGGCTACACCTTC.

The chain couples TRBV5-6 to TRBJ2-7, with 7 bases that match TRBD1. This CDR3 is built from 15 residues. Trimming removed 4 bases from V and 2 bases from J; junction bases left unmatched: 9. The germline CDR1 and CDR2 sequences are SGHDT and YYEEEE. In DNA, the CDR3 is TGTGCCAGCAGCAGGAACAGGGGTAGGACCTACGAGCAGTACTTC. This sequence encodes CASSRNRGRTYEQYF.

Many counts were recorded for this clonotype. The V call is TRBV6-5, the J call TRBJ2-7; 9 nucleotides agree with TRBD2. Germline lookup yields CDR1 MNHEY and CDR2 SVGAGI. CDR3 length: 15 amino acids. V lost 5 bases and J lost 4; bases outside the gene matches: 9. CDR3 bases: TGTGCCAGCAGTGCCACCGGGACTAGCATATACGAGCAGTACTTC. Translation gives CASSATGTSIYEQYF.

The CDR3 protein is CASESGAGNGYTF. The DNA for the CDR3 is TGTGCCAGCGAGTCAGGGGCAGGGAATGGCTACACCTTC. This sequence joins TRBV2 and TRBJ1-2, with D perhaps TRBD1 (6 bases). From germline, CDR1 is SNHLY and CDR2 FYNNEI. V shed 8 bases and J shed 6 bases, with 16 bases lying between them. The CDR3 runs to 13 residues.

The gene calls are TRBV7-8 and TRBJ1-2, with a possible D match to TRBD1 (5 bases). The V gene's germline CDR1 is SGHVS and CDR2 FQNEAQ. There are 14 residues in the CDR3. Trimming stripped 0 bases from V and 7 bases from J, with 12 bases between. CDR3 protein: CASSLASAGSGYTF. CDR3 coding DNA: TGTGCCAGCAGCTTAGCGTCGGCAGGGAGTGGCTACACCTTC.

This clonotype occurred many times. The J gene is TRBJ1-5, the V gene TRBV20-1, with 9 bases fitting TRBD1. There are 15 residues in the CDR3. Germline V lookup: CDR1 DFQATT, CDR2 SNEGSKA (reference sequence). Trimming cost V 4 bases and J 0 bases; bases outside gene matches: 4. The CDR3 coding sequence is TGCAGTGCTAAGGAACAGGGGGCTAGCAATCAGCCCCAGCATTTT. It codes for CSAKEQGASNQPQHF.

Turning to this clonotype: This may be a read error: a much more frequent sequence differs by one nucleotide. The chain employs TRBV5-1 and TRBJ1-5; a weak D match, TRBD1 (5 bases). CDR3 length: 15 amino acids. With 0 bases removed from V and 1 base from J, the gap between germline ends came to 8 bases. The germline CDR1 and CDR2 sequences are SGHRS and YFSETQ. The DNA for the CDR3 is TGCGCCAGCAGCTTGGGGGACGGAAGCAATCAGCCCCAGCATTTT. This sequence encodes CASSLGDGSNQPQHF.

Remarks on this clonotype: A much larger clone lies a single base off, so this may be a read error. The chain has TRBV6-5 and TRBJ2-2; D is undetermined. The CDR3 covers 14 residues. CDR1 and CDR2 (germline): MNHEY, SVGAGI. The CDR3 DNA reads TGTGCCGGCAGTTACGGTCCGCTTACCGGGGAGCTGTTTTTT. This gives the protein CAGSYGPLTGELFF.

The chain combines TRBV9 with TRBJ2-3; either TRBD1 or TRBD2 may supply D (5 bases each). Trimming left V 8 bases short and J 1 base short, with 14 bases between. CDR3 length: 14 amino acids. CDR1 and CDR2 (germline): SGDLS, YYNGEE. The CDR3 coding sequence is TGTGCCAGTAGTTTCGGGGCCCGCACAGATACGCAGTATTTT. Translation gives CASSFGARTDTQYF.

This clonotype was counted at least ten times. The chain carries TRBV14 and TRBJ1-5; D is unclear. The CDR3 extends over 17 amino acids. Trimming took off 0 bases at V and 0 bases at J, with 12 bases between the two ends. The germline CDR1 and CDR2 sequences are SGHDN and FVKESK. Here the CDR3 reads CASSQDRHTTSNQPQHF. The CDR3 DNA sequence: TGTGCCAGCAGCCAAGATCGGCACACTACTAGCAATCAGCCCCAGCATTTT.

This clonotype has a count of ten or more. The chain uses TRBV7-3 and TRBJ2-5, with D perhaps matching TRBD1 or TRBD2 (5 bases each). Germline V gene sequence: CDR1 SGHTA, CDR2 FQGTGA. V dropped 5 bases and J dropped 4 bases, with 11 bases sitting between them. This CDR3 has 13 residues. The DNA of the CDR3 is TGTGCCAGCAGCACCGGGGCCGTAGAGACCCAGTACTTC. Amino acid sequence: CASSTGAVETQYF.

This clonotype was seen many times. V usage is TRBV15 and J usage is TRBJ1-1; D unclear. V was shortened by 1 base and J by 3 bases, with 6 bases between the two germline ends. Germline assignment: CDR1 LNHNV and CDR2 YYDKDF (reference sequence). The CDR3 consists of 13 residues. The CDR3 sequence: CATSRVPDTEAFF. In DNA form, the CDR3 reads TGTGCCACCAGCAGAGTGCCGGACACTGAAGCTTTCTTT. The full variable domain, completed using reference TRBV15 and TRBJ1-1, is DAMVIQNPRYQVTQFGKPVTLSCSQTLNHNVMYWYQQKSSQAPKLLFHYYDKDFNNEADTPDNFQSRRPNTSFCFLDIRSPGLGDTAMYLCATSRVPDTEAFFGQGTRLTVV.

Many counts were recorded for this clonotype. The chain employs TRBV12-3 or TRBV12-4 and TRBJ1-6; 7 positions match TRBD1. Unmatched junction bases numbered 4, after V lost 6 bases and J lost 8 bases. This CDR3 is 13 amino acids long. In DNA form, the CDR3 reads TGTGCCAGCAGGGGGGACAGAGATTCACCCCTCCACTTT. Translated, it gives CASRGDRDSPLHF.

This clonotype was counted at least ten times. The CDR3 reads CASSERGGLPQHF. DNA of the CDR3: TGTGCCAGCAGTGAAAGAGGGGGGTTACCCCAGCATTTT. This sequence joins TRBV6-1 and TRBJ1-5, with D perhaps TRBD1 (6 bases). The CDR3 is 13 amino acids. The V end was cut by 2 bases, the J end by 10 bases, with 12 bases between. From germline, CDR1 is MNHNS and CDR2 SASEGT.

The table lists this clonotype with many counts. The V gene is TRBV12-3 or TRBV12-4, the J gene TRBJ1-1; D is unresolved. This CDR3 has 13 residues. With 1 base removed from V and 9 bases from J, the gap between germline ends came to 12 bases. CDR3 nucleotide sequence: TGTGCCAGCAGTTTAGAGGAGGAGGTGAAAGCTTTCTTT. Its translation: CASSLEEEVKAFF.